The 27 T cell receptor beta chains given below trace back to one sample, sequenced in a study of cytomegalovirus exposure and HLA in healthy donors. Vbeta (60) and Jbeta (13) primers were used in the PCR. The table came from immunoSEQ multiplex PCR; TCRdb's copy has only in-frame clones and leaves some out. Its table records roughly 100,000 clones. Sequencing input: PBMCs. These receptors were collected from a man in his forties in good health and CMV-seronegative.

The chain couples TRBV30 to TRBJ1-2; D is unclear. The CDR3 is made up of 12 amino acids. Germline-derived CDR1 and CDR2 are GTSNPN and SVGIG (reference sequence). Trimming removed 1 base at V and 4 bases at J, with 7 bases between. In DNA, the CDR3 is TGTGCCTGGAGTGAGTACAGCTATGGCTACACCTTC. The encoded protein is CAWSEYSYGYTF.

The chain links TRBV5-1 to TRBJ1-2; unclear D gene. Per the germline V gene, CDR1 is SGHRS and CDR2 is YFSETQ. The CDR3 loop spans 13 amino acids. The V end lost 0 bases, the J end lost 7 bases, and 10 bases lay between the germline ends. As DNA, the CDR3 is TGCGCCAGCAGCTTGGCCCCCGCCGGTGGCTACACCTTC. Amino acids: CASSLAPAGGYTF.

This chain uses TRBV19 with TRBJ2-1, with 8 bases identical to TRBD2. Germline V gives CDR1 LNHDA, CDR2 SQIVND (reference sequence). This CDR3 contains 14 residues. The junction had 5 bases not matched to a gene; V was cut back by 3 bases and J by 7 bases. The CDR3 loop reads CASSMIASGNEQFF. The CDR3 coding sequence is TGTGCCAGTAGTATGATTGCTAGCGGGAATGAGCAGTTCTTC.

V and J are TRBV5-8 and TRBJ2-5; D possibly corresponds to TRBD1 (5 bases). V lost 0 bases and J 1 base, leaving 7 bases between the germline ends. The CDR3 spans 14 residues. The germline gives CDR1 SGHTS, CDR2 YDEGEE. The CDR3 here is CASSLGTSQETQYF. In nucleotides, the CDR3 is TGTGCCAGCAGCTTGGGGACATCCCAAGAGACCCAGTACTTC.

The chain links TRBV4-1 to TRBJ2-1, with D tentatively TRBD2 (7 bases). V lost 1 base to trimming and J lost 9 bases, with 19 bases between them. Looked up from germline, CDR1 is MGHRA and CDR2 is YSYEKL. This CDR3 comprises 16 residues. Here the CDR3 DNA reads TGCGCCAGCAGCCAAGTGGGGGCGGGGGCCCGAAGTGAGCAGTTCTTC. Its translation: CASSQVGAGARSEQFF.

V is TRBV28 and J is TRBJ1-4; D might be TRBD1 (5 bases). V lost 2 bases and J lost 8, with 12 bases in between. The germline CDR1 and CDR2 sequences are MDHEN and SYDVKM. The CDR3 length is 14 residues. The CDR3 is CASSLRGGSEKLFF. The CDR3 nucleotides are TGTGCCAGCAGTTTACGGGGGGGTAGCGAAAAACTGTTTTTT.

The V and J genes are TRBV28 and TRBJ2-7; D remains ambiguous. The CDR3 covers 15 residues. V dropped 5 bases and J dropped 0 bases, with 14 bases sitting between them. CDR1 and CDR2 from the germline V gene are MDHEN and SYDVKM. The CDR3 reads CASSPLGLSSYEQYF. As DNA, the CDR3 is TGTGCCAGCAGTCCCCTAGGCCTGAGCTCCTACGAGCAGTACTTC. The full variable domain, its missing parts supplied by reference TRBV28 and TRBJ2-7, is DVKVTQSSRYLVKRTGEKVFLECVQDMDHENMFWYRQDPGLGLRLIYFSYDVKMKEKGDIPEGYSVSREKKERFSLILESASTNQTSMYLCASSPLGLSSYEQYFGPGTRLTVT.

The chain is built from TRBV19 and TRBJ1-2, with 9 bases aligning to TRBD1. Trimming took 5 bases from V and 4 from J; bases not matched to a gene: 5. CDR3 length: 14 amino acids. From germline, CDR1 is LNHDA and CDR2 SQIVND (reference sequence). This CDR3 is CASSQQDRGYGYTF. The DNA for the CDR3 is TGTGCCAGTAGTCAACAGGACAGGGGCTATGGCTACACCTTC. The whole variable domain, remainder taken from reference TRBV19 and TRBJ1-2, is DGGITQSPKYLFRKEGQNVTLSCEQNLNHDAMYWYRQDPGQGLRLIYYSQIVNDFQKGDIAEGYSVSREKKESFPLTVTSAQKNPTAFYLCASSQQDRGYGYTFGSGTRLTVV.

This chain links TRBV11-3 with TRBJ1-1, with 7 bases aligning to TRBD1. J was trimmed by 2 bases and V by 1 base; bases with no gene match: 7. CDR1 and CDR2 (germline): SGHNT, YENEEA. The CDR3 has 16 residues. CDR3 residues: CASSLGQGGPNTEAFF. Here the CDR3 DNA reads TGTGCCAGCAGCTTAGGACAGGGTGGTCCTAACACTGAAGCTTTCTTT.

The chain recombines TRBV6-6 with TRBJ1-5; 8 bases fit TRBD1. Losses at the gene ends were 4 bases for V and 5 bases for J; bases not matched to a gene: 7. CDR3 length: 15 amino acids. CDR1 and CDR2 (germline): MNHNY, SVGAGI (reference sequence). The CDR3 here is CASSSSDRAYQPQHF. The CDR3 DNA is TGTGCCAGCAGTTCCTCGGACAGGGCGTATCAGCCCCAGCATTTT.

The chain employs TRBV19 and TRBJ1-4; D ambiguous. V lost 5 bases, J lost 8 bases, and 12 bases lay in between. CDR1 and CDR2 (germline): LNHDA, SQIVND (reference sequence). The CDR3 is 13 amino acids. The CDR3 nucleotides are TGTGCCAGTAGTTTGGGCCCCAAGGAAAAACTGTTTTTT. Protein sequence: CASSLGPKEKLFF.

The chain is built from TRBV7-6 and TRBJ1-6; the match to TRBD1 covers 7 bases. There are 14 residues in the CDR3. The germline V gene has CDR1 SGHVS and CDR2 FNYEAQ. V shed 2 bases and J 13 bases; nucleotides not matched to a gene: 8. CDR3: CASSLRQGTSPLHF. The DNA for the CDR3 is TGTGCCAGCAGCTTAAGACAGGGCACATCTCCCCTCCACTTT.

V usage is TRBV6-6 and J usage is TRBJ2-5, with D possibly matching TRBD2 (6 bases). The closer fit of TRBJ2-7 to the DNA end suggests the J call may be wrong. The CDR3 totals 15 residues. Germline loops: CDR1 MNHNY, CDR2 SVGAGI (reference sequence). The CDR3 region is CASTEGGLRPTEQYF. CDR3 DNA sequence: TGTGCCAGCACTGAGGGTGGACTACGCCCCACCGAGCAGTACTTC.

This rearrangement joins TRBV28 to TRBJ2-7; the D gene is possibly TRBD1 (5 bases). V was cut by 5 bases and J by 2 bases, with 19 bases left in between. The CDR3 extends over 16 amino acids. Germline lookup yields CDR1 MDHEN and CDR2 SYDVKM. CDR3 region: CASSPEGASRAYEQYF. The CDR3 coding sequence is TGTGCCAGCAGTCCAGAAGGGGCCAGCAGGGCCTACGAGCAGTACTTC. Full variable domain (rest looked up from reference TRBV28 and TRBJ2-7): DVKVTQSSRYLVKRTGEKVFLECVQDMDHENMFWYRQDPGLGLRLIYFSYDVKMKEKGDIPEGYSVSREKKERFSLILESASTNQTSMYLCASSPEGASRAYEQYFGPGTRLTVT.

This chain joins TRBV11-2 and TRBJ2-1; 10 bases map to TRBD2. Per germline, CDR1 SGHAT and CDR2 FQNNGV. The length of the CDR3 is 15 residues. Trimming at V came to 5 bases and at J to 5 bases, leaving 6 bases not matched to a gene. CDR3 in DNA: TGTGCCAGCAGCCCACACAGCGGGAGGGACAATGAGCAGTTCTTC. This gives the protein CASSPHSGRDNEQFF.

This chain joins TRBV5-1 and TRBJ2-5; 10 nucleotides line up with TRBD2. This CDR3 has 17 amino acids. Germline values: CDR1 SGHRS, CDR2 YFSETQ. V was pared by 0 bases and J by 6 bases, with 11 bases of the junction left unmatched. In DNA, the CDR3 is TGCGCCAGCAGCTTGGCTTCGGCTAGCGGGGGCATGCAGACCCAGTACTTC. Protein: CASSLASASGGMQTQYF.

V and J are TRBV7-9 and TRBJ1-3; D perhaps matches TRBD1 (5 bases). The CDR3 has 16 residues. From germline, CDR1 is SEHNR and CDR2 FQNEAQ (reference sequence). The ends were cut back, 5 bases at V and 1 base at J, with 15 bases in the middle. The CDR3 DNA is TGTGCCAGCAGCAGACCGAATCAGGGTTCTGGAAACACCATATATTTT. Protein: CASSRPNQGSGNTIYF.

The chain links TRBV15 to TRBJ1-5; 7 bases are shared with TRBD1. J lost 2 bases, V lost 5 bases, and 9 bases had no gene match. This CDR3 region has 16 residues. Germline V gene lookup returns CDR1 LNHNV and CDR2 YYDKDF (reference sequence). This CDR3 reads CATSGETGSGNQPQHF. The CDR3 DNA sequence: TGTGCCACCAGCGGTGAGACAGGGTCGGGCAATCAGCCCCAGCATTTT.

This sequence joins TRBV5-4 and TRBJ2-3; D uncertain. This CDR3 has 13 amino acids. Trimming removed 4 bases at V and 4 bases at J, with 10 bases between. Per germline, CDR1 SGHNT and CDR2 YYREEE (reference sequence). The CDR3 protein is CASSIPHADTQYF. CDR3 in DNA: TGTGCCAGCAGCATCCCCCATGCAGATACGCAGTATTTT.

The rearrangement joins TRBV30 to TRBJ2-6; D perhaps matches TRBD1 (5 bases). The V gene lost 5 bases and the J gene lost 2 bases, with 7 bases spanning the gap. The CDR3 totals 13 residues. Germline V CDR1 and CDR2: GTSNPN, SVGIG (reference sequence). In DNA, the CDR3 is TGTGCCTGGCAAGGGGCTGGGGCCAACGTCCTGACTTTC. This gives the protein CAWQGAGANVLTF.

The chain uses TRBV2 and TRBJ1-5, with 9 bases identical to TRBD1. This CDR3 comprises 15 residues. Germline assignment: CDR1 SNHLY and CDR2 FYNNEI. V trimming: 5 bases; J trimming: 2 bases; junction bases outside the gene matches: 4. The CDR3 here is CASSRQGGGNQPQHF. The CDR3 bases are TGTGCCAGCAGTCGACAGGGGGGAGGCAATCAGCCCCAGCATTTT.

V usage is TRBV19 and J usage is TRBJ1-4, with D unclear. Germline lookup yields CDR1 LNHDA and CDR2 SQIVND (reference sequence). CDR3 length: 12 residues. Trimming cost V 6 bases and J 8 bases, with 10 bases left between them. The CDR3 sequence is CASRSTGEKLFF. CDR3 nucleotide sequence: TGTGCCAGTAGGAGCACGGGGGAAAAACTGTTTTTT.

V and J are TRBV7-6 and TRBJ2-3, with 10 positions matching TRBD1. The CDR3 totals 16 residues. J gave up 2 bases and V 4 bases, and 6 bases lay outside the gene matches. Germline values: CDR1 SGHVS, CDR2 FNYEAQ. CDR3 sequence: CASSSTGTGVTDTQYF. The CDR3 DNA sequence: TGTGCCAGCAGCTCCACCGGGACAGGGGTCACAGATACGCAGTATTTT.

The rearrangement links TRBV4-3 to TRBJ2-7; 7 bases fit TRBD2. The CDR3 is made up of 13 amino acids. CDR1 is LGHNA and CDR2 is YSLEER in the germline V gene. With 0 bases clipped from V and 7 bases from J, the junction kept 3 bases outside the gene matches. Written as DNA, the CDR3 is TGCGCCAGCAGCCAAGATGCCGGGAGGGAGCAGTACTTC. Amino acid sequence: CASSQDAGREQYF.

The J gene is TRBJ2-2, the V gene TRBV7-2, with D uncertain. The CDR3 consists of 12 residues. The V gene lost 5 bases and the J gene lost 9 bases, with 10 bases spanning the gap. Germline V gives CDR1 SGHTA, CDR2 FQGNSA. The CDR3 here is CASSANSWELFF. The CDR3 region has the DNA TGTGCCAGCAGCGCTAACAGTTGGGAGCTGTTTTTT. The entire variable domain, with the rest obtained from reference TRBV7-2 and TRBJ2-2, is as follows: GAGVSQSPSNKVTEKGKDVELRCDPISGHTALYWYRQSLGQGLEFLIYFQGNSAPDKSGLPSDRFSAERTGGSVSTLTIQRTQQEDSAVYLCASSANSWELFFGEGSRLTVL.

V and J are TRBV29-1 and TRBJ2-3, with 8 bases that match TRBD1. CDR1 and CDR2 from the germline V gene are SQVTM and ANQGSEA. J lost 2 bases, V lost 6 bases, and 4 bases had no gene match. The length of the CDR3 is 13 residues. CDR3 nucleotide sequence: TGCAGCGTCGGACAGGGAGCCACAGATACGCAGTATTTT. Protein: CSVGQGATDTQYF.

The chain combines TRBV7-2 with TRBJ2-5; 8 bases agree with TRBD1. The CDR3 has 15 residues. V gave up 8 bases and J gave up 5 bases; unmatched junction bases: 13. CDR1 is SGHTA, CDR2 FQGNSA, per germline. The CDR3 loop reads CASAMGPRDRETQYF. The CDR3 bases are TGTGCCAGCGCAATGGGTCCTCGGGACAGGGAGACCCAGTACTTC. The full variable domain, its missing parts supplied by reference TRBV7-2 and TRBJ2-5, is GAGVSQSPSNKVTEKGKDVELRCDPISGHTALYWYRQSLGQGLEFLIYFQGNSAPDKSGLPSDRFSAERTGGSVSTLTIQRTQQEDSAVYLCASAMGPRDRETQYFGPGTRLLVL.